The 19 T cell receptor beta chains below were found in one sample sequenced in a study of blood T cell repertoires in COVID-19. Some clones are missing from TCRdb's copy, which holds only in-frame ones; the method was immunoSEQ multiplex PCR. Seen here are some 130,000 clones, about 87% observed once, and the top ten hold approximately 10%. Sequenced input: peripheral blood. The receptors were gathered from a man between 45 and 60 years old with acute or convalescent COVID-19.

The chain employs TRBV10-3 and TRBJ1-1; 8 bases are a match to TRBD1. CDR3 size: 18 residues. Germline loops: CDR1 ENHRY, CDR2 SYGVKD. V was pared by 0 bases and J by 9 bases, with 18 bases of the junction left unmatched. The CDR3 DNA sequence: TGTGCCATCAGTGAGTCGAGCAACCGACAGGGGAAGGGGTTGAAAGCTTTCTTT. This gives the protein CAISESSNRQGKGLKAFF.

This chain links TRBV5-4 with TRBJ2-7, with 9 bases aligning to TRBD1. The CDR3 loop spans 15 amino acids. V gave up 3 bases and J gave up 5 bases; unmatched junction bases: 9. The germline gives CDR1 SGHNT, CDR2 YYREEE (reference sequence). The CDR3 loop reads CASSWKTGGVNEQYF. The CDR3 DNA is TGTGCCAGCAGCTGGAAAACAGGGGGCGTAAACGAGCAGTACTTC.

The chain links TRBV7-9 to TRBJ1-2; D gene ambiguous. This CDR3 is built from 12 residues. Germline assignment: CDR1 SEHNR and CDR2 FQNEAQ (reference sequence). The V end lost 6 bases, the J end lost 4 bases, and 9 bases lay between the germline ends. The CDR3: CASSPTGYGYTF. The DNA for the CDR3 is TGTGCCAGCAGTCCTACGGGCTATGGCTACACCTTC. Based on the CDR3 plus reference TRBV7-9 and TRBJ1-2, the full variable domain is DTGVSQNPRHKITKRGQNVTFRCDPISEHNRLYWYRQTLGQGPEFLTYFQNEAQLEKSRLLSDRFSAERPKGSFSTLEIQRTEQGDSAMYLCASSPTGYGYTFGSGTRLTVV.

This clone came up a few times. DNA of the CDR3: TGTGCCAGCAGCAGCGACAGTAGCTCCTACGAGCAGTACTTC. Residues: CASSSDSSSYEQYF. V is TRBV6-2 or TRBV6-3 and J is TRBJ2-7; possibly TRBD1 for D (5 bases). This CDR3 is 14 amino acids long. The germline V and J ends were trimmed by 6 bases and 0 bases, with 12 bases remaining between them. The V gene's germline CDR1 is MNHEY and CDR2 SVGEGT.

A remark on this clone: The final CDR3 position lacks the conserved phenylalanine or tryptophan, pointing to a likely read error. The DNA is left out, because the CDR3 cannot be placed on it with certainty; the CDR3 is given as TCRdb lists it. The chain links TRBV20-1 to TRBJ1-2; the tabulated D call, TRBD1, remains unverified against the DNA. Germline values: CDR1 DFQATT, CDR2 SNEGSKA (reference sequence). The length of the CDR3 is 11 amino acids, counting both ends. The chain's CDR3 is CSALGQSPFPI.

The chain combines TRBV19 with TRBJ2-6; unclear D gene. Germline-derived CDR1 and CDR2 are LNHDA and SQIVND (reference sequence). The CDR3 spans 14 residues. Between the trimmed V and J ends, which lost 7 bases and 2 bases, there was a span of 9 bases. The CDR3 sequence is CASTPSPGANVLTF. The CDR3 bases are TGTGCCAGTACTCCGAGCCCTGGGGCCAACGTCCTGACTTTC.

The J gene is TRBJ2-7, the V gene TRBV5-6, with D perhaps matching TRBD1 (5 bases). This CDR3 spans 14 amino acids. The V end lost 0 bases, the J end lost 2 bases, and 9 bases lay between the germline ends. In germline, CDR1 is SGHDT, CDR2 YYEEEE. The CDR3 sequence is CASSLGTTTYEQYF. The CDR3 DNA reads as TGTGCCAGCAGCTTGGGGACAACGACCTACGAGCAGTACTTC.

The CDR3 reads CASSSYSSGNTEAFF. CDR3 nucleotide sequence: TGTGCCAGCAGTAGTTACAGTTCTGGGAACACTGAAGCTTTCTTT. The genes are TRBV6-5 and TRBJ1-1; D call uncertain. CDR1 and CDR2 (germline): MNHEY, SVGAGI. Trimming left V 5 bases short and J 1 base short, with 14 bases between. The CDR3 sequence is 15 residues long.

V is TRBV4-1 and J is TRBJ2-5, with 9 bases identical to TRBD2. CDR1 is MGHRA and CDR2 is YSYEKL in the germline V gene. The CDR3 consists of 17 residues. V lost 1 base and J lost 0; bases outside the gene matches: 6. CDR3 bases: TGCGCCAGCAGCCAAGTGCCAGCGGGGGGCTACCAAGAGACCCAGTACTTC. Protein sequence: CASSQVPAGGYQETQYF.

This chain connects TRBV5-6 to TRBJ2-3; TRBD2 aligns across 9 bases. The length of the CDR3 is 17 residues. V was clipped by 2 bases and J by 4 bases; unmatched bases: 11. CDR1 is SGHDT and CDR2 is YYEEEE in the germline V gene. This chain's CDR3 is CASSFRAAGGVPDTQYF. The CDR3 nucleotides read TGTGCCAGCAGCTTCCGGGCAGCGGGGGGCGTCCCAGATACGCAGTATTTT.

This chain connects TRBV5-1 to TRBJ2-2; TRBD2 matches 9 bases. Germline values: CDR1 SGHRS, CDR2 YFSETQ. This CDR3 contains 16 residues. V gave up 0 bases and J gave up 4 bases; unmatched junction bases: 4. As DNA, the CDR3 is TGCGCCAGCAGCTTGGGGCTAGCGGGACTCACCGGGGAGCTGTTTTTT. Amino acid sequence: CASSLGLAGLTGELFF.

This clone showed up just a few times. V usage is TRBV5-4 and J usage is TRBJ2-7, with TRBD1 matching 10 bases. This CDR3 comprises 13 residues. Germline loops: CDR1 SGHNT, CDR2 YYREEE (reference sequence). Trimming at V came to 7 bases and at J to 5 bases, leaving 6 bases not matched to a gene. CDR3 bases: TGTGCCAGCTGGGACAGGGGTGGAAACGAGCAGTACTTC. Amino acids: CASWDRGGNEQYF.

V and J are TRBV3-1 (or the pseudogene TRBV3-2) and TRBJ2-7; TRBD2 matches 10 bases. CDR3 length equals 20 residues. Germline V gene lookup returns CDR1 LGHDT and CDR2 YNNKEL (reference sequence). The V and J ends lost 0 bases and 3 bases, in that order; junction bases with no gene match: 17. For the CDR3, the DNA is TGTGCCAGCAGCCAAGAAGGGGCTAGCGGGAGACCCCGAGGCAGCTACGAGCAGTACTTC. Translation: CASSQEGASGRPRGSYEQYF.

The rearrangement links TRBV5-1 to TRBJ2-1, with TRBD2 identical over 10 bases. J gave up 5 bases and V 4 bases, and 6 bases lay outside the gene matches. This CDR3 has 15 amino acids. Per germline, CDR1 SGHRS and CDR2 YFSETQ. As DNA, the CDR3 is TGCGCCAGCAGCGCCGGGACTAGCGCCAACAATGAGCAGTTCTTC. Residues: CASSAGTSANNEQFF.

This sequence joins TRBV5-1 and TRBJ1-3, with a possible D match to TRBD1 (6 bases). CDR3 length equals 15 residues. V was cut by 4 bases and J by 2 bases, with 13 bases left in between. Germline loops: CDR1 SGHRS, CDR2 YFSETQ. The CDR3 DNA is TGCGCCAGCAGCAACCCAGGGGCAACTGGAAACACCATATATTTT. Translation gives CASSNPGATGNTIYF.

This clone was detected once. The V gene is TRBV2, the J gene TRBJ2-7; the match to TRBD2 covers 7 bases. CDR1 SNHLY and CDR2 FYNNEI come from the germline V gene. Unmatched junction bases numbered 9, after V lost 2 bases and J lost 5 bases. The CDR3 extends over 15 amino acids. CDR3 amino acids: CASSEYGGRGNEQYF. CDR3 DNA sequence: TGTGCCAGCAGTGAATATGGCGGGAGAGGCAACGAGCAGTACTTC.

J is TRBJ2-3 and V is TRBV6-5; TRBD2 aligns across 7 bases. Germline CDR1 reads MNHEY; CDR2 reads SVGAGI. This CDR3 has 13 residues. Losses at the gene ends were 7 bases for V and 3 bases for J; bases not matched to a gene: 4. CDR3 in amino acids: CASTTGGTDTQYF. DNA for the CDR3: TGTGCCAGCACTACGGGGGGAACAGATACGCAGTATTTT.

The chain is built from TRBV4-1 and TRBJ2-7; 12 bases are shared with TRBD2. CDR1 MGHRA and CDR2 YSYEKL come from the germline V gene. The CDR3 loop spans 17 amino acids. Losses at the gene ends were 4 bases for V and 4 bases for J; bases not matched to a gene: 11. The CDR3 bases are TGCGCCAGCAGCCTAAGTACGACTAGCGGGAGTAAGTACGAGCAGTACTTC. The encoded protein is CASSLSTTSGSKYEQYF.

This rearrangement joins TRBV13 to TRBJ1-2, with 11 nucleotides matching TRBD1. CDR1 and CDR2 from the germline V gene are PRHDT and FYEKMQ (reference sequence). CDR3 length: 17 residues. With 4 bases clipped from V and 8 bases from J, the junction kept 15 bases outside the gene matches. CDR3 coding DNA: TGTGCCAGCAGCTACCGGACAGGGGGCACTTGGGTAGTAGGCTACACCTTC. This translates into CASSYRTGGTWVVGYTF.